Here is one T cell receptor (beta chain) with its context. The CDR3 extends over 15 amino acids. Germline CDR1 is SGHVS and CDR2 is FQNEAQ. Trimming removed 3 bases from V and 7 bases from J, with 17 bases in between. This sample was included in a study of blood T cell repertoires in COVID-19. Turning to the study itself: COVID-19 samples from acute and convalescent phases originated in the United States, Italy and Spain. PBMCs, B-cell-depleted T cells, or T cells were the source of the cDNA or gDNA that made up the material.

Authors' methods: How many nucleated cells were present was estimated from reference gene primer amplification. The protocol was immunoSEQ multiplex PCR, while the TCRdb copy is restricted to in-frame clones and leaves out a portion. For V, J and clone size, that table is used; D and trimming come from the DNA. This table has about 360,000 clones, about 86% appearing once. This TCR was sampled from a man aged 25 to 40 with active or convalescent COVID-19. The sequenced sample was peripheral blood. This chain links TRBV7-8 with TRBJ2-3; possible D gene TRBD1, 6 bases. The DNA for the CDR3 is TGTGCCAGCAGCTTCGGGGACACCCGAGTCTATACGCAGTATTTT. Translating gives CASSFGDTRVYTQYF.